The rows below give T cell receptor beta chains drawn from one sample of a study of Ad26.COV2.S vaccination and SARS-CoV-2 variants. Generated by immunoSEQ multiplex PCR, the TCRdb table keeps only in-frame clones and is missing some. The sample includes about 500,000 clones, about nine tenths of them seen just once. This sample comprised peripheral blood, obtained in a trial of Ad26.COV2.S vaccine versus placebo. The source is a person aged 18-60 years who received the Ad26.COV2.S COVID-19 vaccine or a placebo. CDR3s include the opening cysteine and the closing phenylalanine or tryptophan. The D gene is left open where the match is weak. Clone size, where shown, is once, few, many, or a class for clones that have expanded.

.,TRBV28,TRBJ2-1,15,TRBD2,TGTGCCAGCAGTTTAACACTAGCGGTGGACAATGAGCAGTTCTTC,CASSLTLAVDNEQFF
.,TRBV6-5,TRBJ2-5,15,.,TGTGCCAGCAGTTACTCGGTGGGGGATCAAGAGACCCAGTACTTC,CASSYSVGDQETQYF
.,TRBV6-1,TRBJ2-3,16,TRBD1,TGTGCCAGCAGTGGATGGGACAGGCTGAGCACAGATACGCAGTATTTT,CASSGWDRLSTDTQYF
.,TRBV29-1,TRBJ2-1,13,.,TGCAGCGTTGTTTTGGGGGGCCACAATGAGCAGTTCTTC,CSVVLGGHNEQFF
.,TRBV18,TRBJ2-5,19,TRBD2,TGTGCCAGCTCACGAGTGCCCGGGACTAGCGGGAGGGCGTTGGAGACCCAGTACTTC,CASSRVPGTSGRALETQYF
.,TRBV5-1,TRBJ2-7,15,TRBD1,TGCGCCAGCAGCTTGAGAGGGGGCGTCTCCTACGAGCAGTACTTC,CASSLRGGVSYEQYF
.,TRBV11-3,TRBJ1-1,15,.,TGTGCCAGCAGCCCGTCCGGCAGGGGTAACACTGAAGCTTTCTTT,CASSPSGRGNTEAFF
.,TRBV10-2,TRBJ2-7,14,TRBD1,TGCGCCAGCAGCCGGGACAGGGGAATGTTCGAGCAGTACTTC,CASSRDRGMFEQYF
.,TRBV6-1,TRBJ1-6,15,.,TGTGCCAGCAGTGAAGATAGATTCTATAATTCACCCCTCCACTTT,CASSEDRFYNSPLHF
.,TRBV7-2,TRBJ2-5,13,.,TGTGCCAGCAGCTTAAGGGGACGAGAGACCCAGTACTTC,CASSLRGRETQYF
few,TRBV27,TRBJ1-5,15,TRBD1,TGTGCCAGCAGTCCCCGACAGGGCAGCAATCAGCCCCAGCATTTT,CASSPRQGSNQPQHF
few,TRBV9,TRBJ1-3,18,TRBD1,TGTGCCAGCAGCGTAGCTTCAGGACAGGGGAGCTCTGGAAACACCATATATTTT,CASSVASGQGSSGNTIYF
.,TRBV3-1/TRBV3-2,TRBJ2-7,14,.,TGTGCCAGCAGCCAAGGGGCGATGTTTTTCAAGCAGTACTTC,CASSQGAMFFKQYF
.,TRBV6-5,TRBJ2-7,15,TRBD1,TGTGCCAGCAGTTACTCGACACAGGGGGTCCACGAGCAGTACTTC,CASSYSTQGVHEQYF
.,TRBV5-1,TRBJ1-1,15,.,TGCGCCAGCACATCGGGCAATGGGGGGATTACTGAAGCTTTCTTT,CASTSGNGGITEAFF
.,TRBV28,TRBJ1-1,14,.,TGTGCCAGCAGTTCTCGAAGGGTAATTTCTGAAGCTTTCTTT,CASSSRRVISEAFF
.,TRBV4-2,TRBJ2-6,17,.,TGTGCCAGCAGCCAAGGCGGAGGGGTCTCTGGGGCCAACGTCCTGACTTTC,CASSQGGGVSGANVLTF
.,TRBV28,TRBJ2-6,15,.,TGTGCCGCCAGGAGGGCAGGGACCGGGGCCAACGTCCTGACTTTC,CAARRAGTGANVLTF
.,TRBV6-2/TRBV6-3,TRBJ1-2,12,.,TGTGCCAGCAGTTACCGAAGCTATGGCTACACCTTC,CASSYRSYGYTF
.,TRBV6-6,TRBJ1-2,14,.,TGTGCCAGCAGTTACGTCAGGGCAGGCGCGGGCTACACCTTC,CASSYVRAGAGYTF
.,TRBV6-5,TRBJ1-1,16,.,TGTGCCAGCAGTTACCTTCCCCAAGGGGTGAACACTGAAGCTTTCTTT,CASSYLPQGVNTEAFF
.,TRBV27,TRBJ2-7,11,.,TGTGCCAGCCGCCGGGGTTACGAGCAGTACTTC,CASRRGYEQYF